This T cell receptor (beta chain) was found in a study of beta chain features in type 1 diabetes. Worth noting for this clone: Its matching antigen is unknown.

General study points: Moderate but significant shortening of TCRB CDR3s was recorded in all four CD4+ subsets from Type 1 diabetes patients.

The entirety of the isolated RNA underwent reverse transcription, so expressed TCRB transcripts were sequenced. Data came from immunoSEQ multiplex PCR; TCRdb stores just in-frame clones and leaves some out. The table has around 160,000 clones, 9% to 10% seen once. J gave up 4 bases and V 6 bases, and 14 bases lay outside the gene matches. Germline V gene data show CDR1 as LNHDA and CDR2 as SQIVND (reference sequence). This CDR3 is built from 16 residues. Sequences were obtained from central memory CD4+ T cells from blood. The TCR sequence derives from a young woman with type 1 diabetes. J is TRBJ1-2 and V is TRBV19; 7 bases agree with TRBD1. CDR3 protein: CASRPLGQTTFYGYTF. CDR3 bases: TGTGCCAGTAGACCCTTGGGACAGACTACCTTCTATGGCTACACCTTC.